This T cell receptor (beta chain) was found in a study of PD-1 blockade in classical Hodgkin lymphoma. General study points: Nothing has yet pinned down what causes the repertoire differences, possibly disease activity or prior therapy. Diminished baseline TCR diversity has been reported in newly diagnosed patients relative to healthy donors. Baseline diversity in complete responders resembled that of newly diagnosed patients.

As to this clone: Its cognate antigen is unknown.

CDR1 and CDR2 from the germline V gene are KGHSH and LQKENI. Trimming pared 3 bases from V and 10 bases from J, leaving 13 bases between. This CDR3 contains 14 residues. Every one of the patients relapsed after autologous stem cell transplantation (brentuximab vedotin exposure was variable). Best responses included complete response and partial response; otherwise, the best response was progressive disease. TCRdb keeps only in-frame clones here, not all; method: immunoSEQ multiplex PCR. The sample lists about 93,000 clones, 75% to 85% seen once, with roughly 16% in the top ten. The receptor comes from a human donor with classical Hodgkin lymphoma. This sample comprised peripheral blood mononuclear cells (PBMCs), obtained before the second cycle of nivolumab. V and J are TRBV18 and TRBJ1-6; D unresolved. CDR3: CASSPTPVGSPLHF. The CDR3 bases are TGTGCCAGCTCACCTACGCCGGTCGGGTCACCCCTCCACTTT.